These 20 T cell receptor beta chains were all obtained from the same sample, sequenced in a study of shared clonotypes between healthy human individuals. Data came from immunoSEQ multiplex PCR; TCRdb stores just in-frame clones and leaves some out. This table has 800,000 to 1,200,000 clones, about 84% appearing once. The sample consisted of memory CD4+ T cells from PBMCs. As to subset: CD45RA-negative fraction. The receptors come from a man between 18 and 35 years old in good health. Some clones in this sample may be carry-over from other donors' samples.

The chain recombines TRBV28 with TRBJ1-2; D uncertain. The CDR3 loop spans 16 amino acids. Germline V CDR1 and CDR2: MDHEN, SYDVKM. V was shortened by 2 bases and J by 2 bases, with 15 bases between the two germline ends. The CDR3 nucleotides are TGTGCCAGCAGTTTAATCAGCCCAAAAGTAAACTATGGCTACACCTTC. Its translation is CASSLISPKVNYGYTF.

This clone has a single count. The genes are TRBV9 and TRBJ2-2; D remains unclear. This CDR3 is built from 12 residues. V was trimmed by 6 bases and J by 1 base, leaving 4 bases between them. Germline CDR1 is SGDLS and CDR2 is YYNGEE. Here the CDR3 reads CASNRNTGELFF. The CDR3 DNA sequence: TGTGCCAGCAACAGGAACACCGGGGAGCTGTTTTTT.

This chain connects TRBV10-3 to TRBJ1-5, with a possible D match to TRBD1 (5 bases). The CDR3 totals 17 residues. V was cut by 2 bases and J by 4 bases, with 18 bases left in between. Germline CDR1 ENHRY, CDR2 SYGVKD. The CDR3 protein is CAISENARKGENQPQHF. DNA of the CDR3: TGTGCCATCAGTGAGAACGCCCGAAAAGGGGAAAATCAGCCCCAGCATTTT.

This clone was picked up a small number of times. The V gene is TRBV5-5, the J gene TRBJ1-5, with a weak D call TRBD1 (6 bases). The CDR3 totals 16 residues. Germline V lookup: CDR1 SGHKS, CDR2 YYEKEE (reference sequence). The germline V and J ends were trimmed by 3 bases and 6 bases, with 19 bases remaining between them. The CDR3: CASSWEGRGKGQPQHF. The CDR3 DNA reads as TGTGCCAGCAGCTGGGAGGGCAGGGGAAAAGGTCAGCCCCAGCATTTT.

Comment on this clone: Given a much more abundant clone one base away, this may be a read error. The chain joins TRBV30 to TRBJ1-2; possibly TRBD1 for D (6 bases). The CDR3 is 13 residues long. CDR1 is GTSNPN and CDR2 is SVGIG in the germline V gene (reference sequence). Between the trimmed V and J ends, which lost 5 bases and 0 bases, there was a span of 10 bases. CDR3 in amino acids: CAWGDTTNYGYTF. The CDR3 DNA is TGTGCCTGGGGGGACACGACTAACTATGGCTACACCTTC.

The chain carries TRBV28 and TRBJ2-2; D gene unclear. Trimming shortened V by 7 bases and J by 1 base, and 10 bases separated the two germline ends. CDR3 length: 14 residues. Germline CDR1 MDHEN, CDR2 SYDVKM. The CDR3 reads CASTDVMNTGELFF. CDR3 DNA: TGTGCCAGCACCGATGTAATGAACACCGGGGAGCTGTTTTTT.

The rearrangement joins TRBV28 to TRBJ2-1; D is unclear. CDR3 length: 16 residues. V lost 3 bases, J lost 8 bases, and 20 bases lay in between. The V gene's germline CDR1 is MDHEN and CDR2 SYDVKM. The CDR3 reads CASSLDQVGGRDEQFF. CDR3 DNA: TGTGCCAGCAGTTTGGATCAGGTGGGCGGACGGGATGAGCAGTTCTTC.

The rearrangement uses TRBV2 and TRBJ2-7; D is undetermined. This CDR3 is built from 11 residues. V shed 6 bases and J shed 3 bases, with 6 bases lying between them. Germline CDR1 and CDR2: SNHLY and FYNNEI. CDR3 nucleotide sequence: TGTGCCAGCAGGCTGAACTACGAGCAGTACTTC. It is translated as CASRLNYEQYF.

The rearrangement links TRBV5-4 to TRBJ2-3, with 15 bases aligning to TRBD2. After removal of 4 bases from V and 0 bases from J, the junction contained 6 bases not matched to a gene. This CDR3 region has 18 residues. Germline-derived CDR1 and CDR2 are SGHNT and YYREEE (reference sequence). The CDR3 DNA sequence: TGTGCCAGCAGCCCGGGACTAGCGGGAGGATTTAGCACAGATACGCAGTATTTT. Protein: CASSPGLAGGFSTDTQYF.

This clone is a singleton in its sample. The rearrangement joins TRBV5-4 to TRBJ2-5; maybe TRBD1 (7 bases). CDR3 length equals 15 residues. V lost 4 bases to trimming and J lost 3 bases, with 16 bases between them. Per the germline V gene, CDR1 is SGHNT and CDR2 is YYREEE (reference sequence). The CDR3 bases are TGTGCCAGCAGCCCGCAGGGGGGTGGGGAAGAGACCCAGTACTTC. This codes for CASSPQGGGEETQYF.

This clone was counted a few times. This chain joins TRBV4-2 and TRBJ1-4; possibly TRBD1 for D (6 bases). V was shortened by 4 bases and J by 7 bases, with 19 bases between the two germline ends. CDR1 LGHNA and CDR2 YNFKEQ come from the germline V gene. The CDR3 is 16 amino acids. CDR3 in DNA: TGTGCCAGCAGCCCTACCTCGACAGGTTTAAGTGAAAAACTGTTTTTT. It codes for CASSPTSTGLSEKLFF.

The genes are TRBV4-2 and TRBJ2-5, with TRBD1 matching over 11 bases. Germline CDR1 LGHNA, CDR2 YNFKEQ. V lost 0 bases, J lost 7 bases, and 7 bases stayed unmatched. The CDR3 is 16 residues long. The CDR3 nucleotides read TGTGCCAGCAGCCAAGATCCCGGGACAGGGGGAAGGACCCAGTACTTC. Protein sequence: CASSQDPGTGGRTQYF.

Comment on this clone: One junction end does not reproduce the germline sequence, and a read error may be involved. The rearrangement uses TRBV7-8 and TRBJ1-5; D unresolved. The CDR3 totals 13 residues. Germline V gives CDR1 SGHVS, CDR2 FQNEAQ. The CDR3 loop reads CASSPEGPQTQHF. The CDR3 nucleotides are TGTGCCAGCAGCCCTGAAGGACCTCAGACCCAGCATTTT.

The rearrangement uses TRBV6-5 and TRBJ1-2, with a tentative D call TRBD1 (6 bases). Germline-derived CDR1 and CDR2 are MNHEY and SVGAGI. The CDR3 has 14 residues. V was trimmed by 3 bases and J by 5 bases, leaving 13 bases between them. The CDR3 coding sequence is TGTGCCAGCAGTTATCGGGACACCGGATATGGCTACACCTTC. This sequence encodes CASSYRDTGYGYTF.

Details on this clone: Other DNA sequences in the same sample also yield this CDR3. This rearrangement joins TRBV18 to TRBJ2-2, with unresolved D. The CDR3 runs to 14 residues. CDR1 is KGHSH, CDR2 LQKENI, per germline. Trimming removed 3 bases at V and 0 bases at J, with 5 bases between. The CDR3 region is CASSPGPNTGELFF. CDR3 DNA sequence: TGTGCCAGCTCACCGGGTCCGAACACCGGGGAGCTGTTTTTT.

In its sample, this clone was seen a few times. The V call is TRBV6-6, the J call TRBJ1-3, with 8 nucleotides matching TRBD1. The CDR3 length is 15 residues. Germline values: CDR1 MNHNY, CDR2 SVGAGI (reference sequence). J lost 2 bases, V lost 6 bases, and 6 bases had no gene match. CDR3 sequence: CASSLDRGAGNTIYF. The CDR3 bases are TGTGCCAGCAGCCTAGACAGGGGTGCTGGAAACACCATATATTTT.

The chain has TRBV11-3 and TRBJ2-1, with a possible D match to TRBD2 (5 bases). The CDR3 has 12 amino acids. Germline CDR1 and CDR2: SGHNT and YENEEA. V was clipped by 5 bases and J by 8 bases, with 10 bases between them. The CDR3 DNA is TGTGCCAGCAGCCAACTGGGAGATGAGCAGTTCTTC. It specifies CASSQLGDEQFF. Using reference TRBV11-3 and TRBJ2-1 for the parts outside the CDR3, the full variable domain is EAGVVQSPRYKIIEKKQPVAFWCNPISGHNTLYWYLQNLGQGPELLIRYENEEAVDDSQLPKDRFSAERLKGVDSTLKIQPAELGDSAVYLCASSQLGDEQFFGPGTRLTVL.

This chain links TRBV5-4 with TRBJ2-3, with TRBD2 matching 10 bases. V lost 5 bases to trimming and J lost 1 base; unmatched junction nucleotides: 4. Germline values: CDR1 SGHNT, CDR2 YYREEE (reference sequence). This CDR3 spans 15 amino acids. The CDR3 sequence is CASSRTSGRTDTQYF. Written as DNA, the CDR3 is TGTGCCAGCAGTCGGACTAGCGGACGCACAGATACGCAGTATTTT.

This chain joins TRBV7-2 and TRBJ1-2; D unclear. Germline loops: CDR1 SGHTA, CDR2 FQGNSA. Trimming removed 5 bases at V and 7 bases at J, with 14 bases between. The CDR3 covers 13 residues. The CDR3 bases are TGTGCCAGCAGCGCAGCGGGATTAAGTGGCTACACCTTC. Its translation: CASSAAGLSGYTF.

The chain couples TRBV5-1 to TRBJ1-2; 7 nucleotides align to TRBD1. Germline CDR1 and CDR2: SGHRS and YFSETQ. J was trimmed by 4 bases and V by 0 bases; bases with no gene match: 9. The CDR3 consists of 16 residues. CDR3 region: CASSLGPGQTVYGYTF. DNA of the CDR3: TGCGCCAGCAGCTTGGGCCCGGGACAGACGGTCTATGGCTACACCTTC.